The entry that follows covers one T cell receptor beta chain sequence. V was clipped by 6 bases and J by 12 bases, with 27 bases between them. This CDR3 spans 15 amino acids. Germline V gene sequence: CDR1 ENHRY, CDR2 SYGVKD. These data belong to a study of blood T cell repertoires in COVID-19. Overall study context: The samples span acute and convalescent COVID-19 from the United States, Italy and Spain. T cells, B-cell-depleted T cells, or PBMCs provided the cDNA or gDNA that served as material.

As originally analysed: Amplification of reference gene primers was used by the study to estimate nucleated cell counts. Clones were read by immunoSEQ multiplex PCR, and TCRdb kept only the in-frame ones, dropping some. The V and J calls and clone size were taken over from that table, and D and trimming were inferred from the DNA. The sample yields some 160,000 clones, roughly nine tenths seen once. The rearrangement uses TRBV10-3 and TRBJ2-7; D is perhaps TRBD2 (6 bases). This receptor was identified in an older woman with active COVID-19. What was sequenced was peripheral blood. Here the CDR3 DNA reads TGTGCCATCAGCTCCTCGGGCGGCATGGCGGAGGGGCGGTACTTC. Translation gives CAISSSGGMAEGRYF.